This T cell receptor (beta chain) emerged from a study of cytomegalovirus exposure and HLA in healthy donors. Whole-study findings and limits: The study listed some 160 cytomegalovirus-associated TCR beta chains.

There are 14 residues in the CDR3. Per the germline V gene, CDR1 is SGHDT and CDR2 is YYEEEE. V was clipped by 4 bases and J by 1 base; unmatched bases: 4. Concerning this clone itself: The antigen is undetermined.

The repertoire was sequenced with immunoSEQ multiplex PCR; TCRdb's copy has only in-frame clones and lacks some. The data show over 150,000 clones, approximately 86% seen once. The chain combines TRBV5-6 with TRBJ2-7; TRBD1 aligns across 8 bases. The sequencing sample was made of PBMCs. This receptor was identified in a human donor in good health. The chain's CDR3 is CASSRGTGSYEQYF. Here the CDR3 DNA reads TGTGCCAGCAGCCGAGGGACAGGATCCTACGAGCAGTACTTC.